These 17 T cell receptor beta chains came from one sample sequenced in a study of T cell changes during pregnancy in multiple sclerosis. Profiling relied on immunoSEQ multiplex PCR, and the TCRdb table lists in-frame clones only, not all of them. The sample includes 100,000 or so clones, approximately 95% of them seen just once. Specimen: peripheral blood, collected after pregnancy. All receptors come from a female donor in good health, enrolled as a control in a pregnancy study.

This chain uses TRBV6-1 with TRBJ2-3; D not certain. Trimming removed 10 bases at V and 7 bases at J, with 15 bases between. Germline V gives CDR1 MNHNS, CDR2 SASEGT. The CDR3 length is 12 residues. The CDR3 reads CATGSWANTQYF. As DNA, the CDR3 is TGTGCCACCGGTAGTTGGGCAAATACGCAGTATTTT.

CDR3 residues: CASSKGGGPYNEQFF. The DNA for the CDR3 is TGTGCCAGTAGTAAAGGAGGGGGCCCCTACAATGAGCAGTTCTTC. This sequence joins TRBV19 and TRBJ2-1; D is perhaps TRBD1 (7 bases). This CDR3 region has 15 residues. The V gene lost 4 bases and the J gene lost 2 bases, with 12 bases spanning the gap. Germline CDR1 is LNHDA and CDR2 is SQIVND (reference sequence). The variable domain in full, completed from reference TRBV19 and TRBJ2-1, reads DGGITQSPKYLFRKEGQNVTLSCEQNLNHDAMYWYRQDPGQGLRLIYYSQIVNDFQKGDIAEGYSVSREKKESFPLTVTSAQKNPTAFYLCASSKGGGPYNEQFFGPGTRLTVL.

The chain carries TRBV7-8 and TRBJ2-7, with TRBD1 matching over 12 bases. The CDR3 consists of 15 residues. After removal of 4 bases from V and 2 bases from J, the junction contained 3 bases not matched to a gene. From germline, CDR1 is SGHVS and CDR2 FQNEAQ. DNA of the CDR3: TGTGCCAGCAGCTCGGGACAGGGGGCTACCTACGAGCAGTACTTC. Encoded protein: CASSSGQGATYEQYF.

This chain links TRBV5-1 with TRBJ1-4; possibly TRBD1 for D (6 bases). Germline V lookup: CDR1 SGHRS, CDR2 YFSETQ. V gave up 4 bases and J gave up 6 bases, with 10 bases separating them. CDR3 length: 13 residues. The CDR3 region has the DNA TGCGCCAGCAGCCCCGGGACACATGAAAAACTGTTTTTT. Its translation is CASSPGTHEKLFF.

The rearrangement links TRBV6-1 to TRBJ2-1; 10 positions match TRBD2. With V trimmed by 4 bases and J by 12 bases, 15 bases remained unmatched. The CDR3 runs 16 residues. In germline, CDR1 is MNHNS, CDR2 SASEGT. The DNA of the CDR3 is TGTGCCAGCAGTGCCTATTCTAGCGGGGGCTCGATCGGGCAGTTCTTC. Translated, it gives CASSAYSSGGSIGQFF.

The rearrangement links TRBV11-2 to TRBJ2-2; a weak D match, TRBD2 (5 bases). Trimming removed 2 bases from V and 5 bases from J, with 15 bases in between. The CDR3 extends over 16 amino acids. Germline CDR1 and CDR2: SGHAT and FQNNGV. CDR3 nucleotides: TGTGCCAGCAGCTTATCTACCCCGAGAGGGACCGGGGAGCTGTTTTTT. Protein: CASSLSTPRGTGELFF.

Here the CDR3 reads CASSPPGTGGREQYF. The CDR3 bases are TGTGCCAGCTCACCACCGGGGACAGGGGGCCGCGAGCAGTACTTC. V and J are TRBV18 and TRBJ2-7, with 12 bases fitting TRBD1. Germline CDR1 reads KGHSH; CDR2 reads LQKENI. The trim removed 0 bases at V and 6 bases at J, leaving 3 bases unmatched. The CDR3 consists of 15 residues.

The rearrangement joins TRBV2 to TRBJ2-4; D is unclear. CDR3 length: 16 amino acids. Trimming left V 3 bases short and J 0 bases short, with 12 bases between. Germline V gene sequence: CDR1 SNHLY, CDR2 FYNNEI. The CDR3 DNA sequence: TGTGCCAGCAGTGACCTGTCCGAACTAGCCAAAAACATTCAGTACTTC. It codes for CASSDLSELAKNIQYF.

The chain employs TRBV6-5 and TRBJ2-3; TRBD2 agrees at 7 bases. The J segment lost 2 bases and the V segment lost 0 bases, leaving 5 bases of the junction unmatched. Germline V gives CDR1 MNHEY, CDR2 SVGAGI. The CDR3 covers 16 residues. The DNA for the CDR3 is TGTGCCAGCAGTTACTCGGAGCGGGGATACACAGATACGCAGTATTTT. It is translated as CASSYSERGYTDTQYF.

This clone appeared a single time. This chain uses TRBV2 with TRBJ2-1; 7 bases fit TRBD2. The junction had 9 bases not matched to a gene; V was cut back by 7 bases and J by 6 bases. The CDR3 is 14 residues long. The germline V gene has CDR1 SNHLY and CDR2 FYNNEI. This chain's CDR3 is CASKERLAGNEQFF. CDR3 nucleotides: TGTGCCAGCAAGGAAAGACTAGCAGGCAATGAGCAGTTCTTC.

This chain uses TRBV5-1 with TRBJ2-1; no firm D call. The V end lost 3 bases, the J end lost 0 bases, and 7 bases lay between the germline ends. The CDR3 extends over 14 amino acids. Germline lookup yields CDR1 SGHRS and CDR2 YFSETQ. The CDR3 spells CASSSLSSYNEQFF. The CDR3 coding sequence is TGCGCCAGCAGCTCGTTGAGCTCCTACAATGAGCAGTTCTTC. Full variable domain (rest looked up from reference TRBV5-1 and TRBJ2-1): KAGVTQTPRYLIKTRGQQVTLSCSPISGHRSVSWYQQTPGQGLQFLFEYFSETQRNKGNFPGRFSGRQFSNSRSEMNVSTLELGDSALYLCASSSLSSYNEQFFGPGTRLTVL.

The CDR3 DNA reads as TGTGCCAGCAGTTACTCTCGGCTAGCTGGCACCGGGGAGCTGTTTTTT. Its translation: CASSYSRLAGTGELFF. The V and J genes are TRBV6-5 and TRBJ2-2, with D possibly TRBD2 on 5 matching bases. The CDR3 contains 16 residues. CDR1 is MNHEY, CDR2 SVGAGI, per germline. Deletions cut 0 bases from V and 4 bases from J, with 12 bases between.

A few counts support this clone. V is TRBV15 and J is TRBJ2-2; 11 nucleotides agree with TRBD2. Germline CDR1 and CDR2: LNHNV and YYDKDF (reference sequence). The junction had 9 bases not matched to a gene; V was cut back by 5 bases and J by 7 bases. The CDR3 has 16 residues. CDR3 amino acids: CATSVSSGRTGGELFF. In DNA, the CDR3 is TGTGCCACCAGCGTGTCTAGCGGGAGGACGGGCGGGGAGCTGTTTTTT.

CDR3 loop: CASSSGWTAGNTIYF. The CDR3 DNA sequence: TGTGCCAGCAGCTCGGGTTGGACAGCTGGAAACACCATATATTTT. J is TRBJ1-3 and V is TRBV7-2; weak D call: TRBD1 (6 bases). V was pared by 4 bases and J by 2 bases, with 12 bases between. Germline lookup yields CDR1 SGHTA and CDR2 FQGNSA. CDR3 size: 15 residues.

V gene TRBV5-8 combines with J gene TRBJ2-1; the D is unclear. Germline values: CDR1 SGHTS, CDR2 YDEGEE. Trimming took off 0 bases at V and 4 bases at J, with 8 bases between the two ends. The CDR3 extends over 14 amino acids. In DNA, the CDR3 is TGTGCCAGCAGCTTGGATGTATTTTACAATGAGCAGTTCTTC. Protein sequence: CASSLDVFYNEQFF.

The gene calls are TRBV6-1 and TRBJ2-6, with 7 bases matching TRBD2. The V segment lost 2 bases and the J segment 2 bases; nucleotides outside the gene matches: 3. This CDR3 comprises 16 residues. Germline V gene data show CDR1 as MNHNS and CDR2 as SASEGT. This chain's CDR3 is CASSELGGAGANVLTF. The CDR3 DNA reads TGTGCCAGCAGTGAATTGGGAGGGGCTGGGGCCAACGTCCTGACTTTC.

The rearrangement uses TRBV5-1 and TRBJ2-7; 12 nucleotides line up with TRBD2. J gave up 2 bases and V 4 bases, and 1 base lay outside the gene matches. This CDR3 region has 14 residues. Per germline, CDR1 SGHRS and CDR2 YFSETQ. CDR3 coding DNA: TGCGCCAGCAGCAGGACTAGCGGGACCTACGAGCAGTACTTC. Amino acid sequence: CASSRTSGTYEQYF.